This TCR beta chain emerged from a study of blood T cell repertoires in COVID-19 (dated by TCRdb to between 2020 and 2021). At the level of the whole study: The collaborator samples originated in the United States, Italy and Spain and spanned the acute and convalescent phases of COVID-19. Where available, HLA class I and class II types were obtained from metadata supplied by the sample provider rather than from assay-based typing. The samples were drawn from the first 160 participants of the ongoing ImmuneRACE study and from 1,254 subjects provided by 6 global collaborators. The repertoires were released in a freely available public database intended as a resource for research on the immune response to SARS-CoV-2. The material from the prospective study consisted of cDNA or gDNA derived from T cells, B-cell-depleted T cells, or PBMCs. The dataset comprised deeply sampled blood TCRbeta repertoires from subjects exposed to, actively infected with, or recovered from COVID-19. Nearly every sample came with metadata listing a de-identified subject ID, COVID-19 status, age in years and sex.

In regard to this clone: Its antigen is not yet known. The input lacks base qualities; no much larger clone sits a single base away.

TCRbeta CDR3 regions were amplified from genomic DNA using the immunoSEQ Assay, a bias-controlled multiplex PCR. Concerning the study's data processing: The number of nucleated cells in each sample was estimated by amplification of reference gene primers within the assay. To quantify the absolute abundance of each unique TCRbeta CDR3 rearrangement, sequence reads were collapsed and filtered. For each sample, productive Simpson clonality was calculated as the square root of Simpson's diversity index across productive rearrangements. Drawn from immuneACCESS, this table holds only the in-frame rearrangements with V and J called that TCRdb kept. Clones are partly lost; checked studies trace under half to an unresolved V gene and leave the rest unexplained. Clone size and V and J calls were adopted from that table, with D and trimming inferred from the DNA. The sample table records about 150,000 clones; about 90% of these occur just once. The ten largest make up about 4.1% of the sample.

Findings and caveats that apply to the study as a whole: Clinical and demographic metadata were provided uncurated, with the amount varying by source and participant.

The CDR3 starts with the cysteine, ends with the phenylalanine, and has 13 residues. CDR3 DNA only is kept here, 39 bases in frame from base 1. Reading the germline V gene gives CDR1 MDHEN and CDR2 SYDVKM. V is shortened by 2 bases, J by 10 bases, and the region joining them spans 12 bases. The collaborating institutions used their own protocols to collect whole blood in K2EDTA tubes. For TCRbeta analysis, collaborators shipped samples in one of three forms: frozen whole blood, isolated PBMCs, or DNA extracted from either of those sample types. Sequences were obtained from peripheral blood. This chain is built from TRBV28 and TRBJ2-4; tentative D gene TRBD1, with 5 bases matching. The clonotype originates from a woman aged 55-69 years with active or convalescent COVID-19. The nucleotides are TGTGCCAGCAGTTTAGGGGCCCCGTCTATTCAGTACTTC. Translation gives CASSLGAPSIQYF.